The clone carrying this T cell receptor (beta chain) turned up a few times. Its target is not known. This entry comes from a study of T cell responses to AZD1222 COVID-19 vaccine. Study conclusions and caveats: No repertoire was sampled before or during the peak T cell response, only after it. Seropositive AZD1222 recipients at baseline numbered only five or six. Spike-specific TCR breadth rose after two AZD1222 doses, and depth rose as well. Donors were mostly white British, more females; clonal diversity possibly underestimated.

Trimming pared 4 bases from V and 8 bases from J, leaving 15 bases between. Germline V lookup: CDR1 MRHNA, CDR2 SNTAGT. The CDR3 spans 14 residues. Clones were read by immunoSEQ multiplex PCR, and TCRdb kept only the in-frame ones, dropping some. The sample contains under 250,000 clones, just over 90% of which appear only once. Sequenced material: peripheral blood, taken on day 0 of MenACWY control vaccination. The chain combines TRBV6-4 with TRBJ2-1; D call uncertain. The clonotype was recovered from an adult in good health. CDR3 sequence (DNA): TGTGCCAGCAGTGTCGACGCCCCGGCGGATGAGCAGTTCTTC. As protein: CASSVDAPADEQFF.